The TCR beta chain described here comes from a study of blood T cell repertoires in COVID-19. Overall study: Collection of acute and convalescent COVID-19 samples took place in the United States, Italy and Spain.

On this clone itself: The identical CDR3 is also encoded by other nucleotide sequences in the sample.

A Seattle source enrolled patients during active infection and followed them longitudinally. Libraries were prepared by immunoSEQ multiplex PCR; TCRdb keeps only in-frame clonotypes and omits some of them. In the table there are about 200,000 clones, about 88% of which are singletons. The germline gives CDR1 DFQATT, CDR2 SNEGSKA (reference sequence). The trim removed 3 bases at V and 7 bases at J, leaving 15 bases unmatched. The CDR3 is 17 amino acids. The clonotype originates from a man aged 50-59 years with COVID-19, enrolled during active disease. The rearrangement joins TRBV20-1 to TRBJ2-7; 13 bases map to TRBD2. What was sequenced was peripheral blood. The CDR3 spells CSASLLTSGGGRGEQYF. The CDR3 region has the DNA TGCAGTGCTAGTTTGTTAACTAGCGGGGGGGGCCGGGGGGAGCAGTACTTC.